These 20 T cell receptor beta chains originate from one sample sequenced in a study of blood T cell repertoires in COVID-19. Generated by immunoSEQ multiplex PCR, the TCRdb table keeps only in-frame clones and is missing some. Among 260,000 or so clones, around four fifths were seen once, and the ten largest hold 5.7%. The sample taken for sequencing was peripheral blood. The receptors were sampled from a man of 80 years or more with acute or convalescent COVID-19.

In nucleotides, the CDR3 is TGTGCCAGCTCACCAGCGCAAGGAGAGGTCGTGCAGTACTTC. This sequence encodes CASSPAQGEVVQYF. This chain joins TRBV18 and TRBJ2-7; D is unresolved. Deletions cut 2 bases from V and 9 bases from J, with 17 bases between. This CDR3 contains 14 residues. The germline CDR1 and CDR2 sequences are KGHSH and LQKENI.

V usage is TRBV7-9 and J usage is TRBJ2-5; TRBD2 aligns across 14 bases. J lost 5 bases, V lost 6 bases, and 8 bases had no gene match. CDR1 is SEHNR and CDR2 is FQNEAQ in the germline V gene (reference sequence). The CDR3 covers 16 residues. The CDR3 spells CASSSPTSGRVETQYF. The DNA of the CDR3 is TGTGCCAGCAGTTCCCCGACTAGCGGGAGGGTGGAGACCCAGTACTTC. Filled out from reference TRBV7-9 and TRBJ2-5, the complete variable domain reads DTGVSQNPRHKITKRGQNVTFRCDPISEHNRLYWYRQTLGQGPEFLTYFQNEAQLEKSRLLSDRFSAERPKGSFSTLEIQRTEQGDSAMYLCASSSPTSGRVETQYFGPGTRLLVL.

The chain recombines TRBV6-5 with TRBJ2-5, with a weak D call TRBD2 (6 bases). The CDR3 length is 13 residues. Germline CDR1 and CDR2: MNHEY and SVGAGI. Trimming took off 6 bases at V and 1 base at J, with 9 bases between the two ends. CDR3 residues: CASRTGSQETQYF. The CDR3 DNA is TGTGCCAGCAGGACCGGGAGCCAAGAGACCCAGTACTTC.

CDR3 nucleotide sequence: TGCGCCAGCAGCTCGGACAGGGGGCTTAATGAAAAACTGTTTTTT. It codes for CASSSDRGLNEKLFF. The chain recombines TRBV5-1 with TRBJ1-4; 11 positions match TRBD1. Germline assignment: CDR1 SGHRS and CDR2 YFSETQ. This CDR3 has 15 residues. Trimming at V came to 3 bases and at J to 4 bases, leaving 2 bases not matched to a gene.

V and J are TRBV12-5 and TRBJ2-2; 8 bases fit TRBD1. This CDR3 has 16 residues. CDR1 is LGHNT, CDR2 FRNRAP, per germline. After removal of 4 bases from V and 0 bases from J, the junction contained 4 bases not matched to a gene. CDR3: CASGSSTGANTGELFF. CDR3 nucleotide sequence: TGTGCTAGTGGTTCGTCGACAGGGGCGAACACCGGGGAGCTGTTTTTT.

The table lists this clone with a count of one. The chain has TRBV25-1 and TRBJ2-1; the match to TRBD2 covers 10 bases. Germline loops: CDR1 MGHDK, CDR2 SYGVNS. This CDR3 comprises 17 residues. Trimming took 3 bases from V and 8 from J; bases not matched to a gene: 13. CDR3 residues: CASSELAGVSLLHEQFF. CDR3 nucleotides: TGTGCCAGCAGTGAGCTAGCGGGAGTGTCCCTTCTGCATGAGCAGTTCTTC.

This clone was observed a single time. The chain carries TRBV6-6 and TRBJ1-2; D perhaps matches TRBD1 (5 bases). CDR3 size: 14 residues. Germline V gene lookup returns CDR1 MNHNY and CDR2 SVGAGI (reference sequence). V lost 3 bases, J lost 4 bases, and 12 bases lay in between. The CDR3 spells CASSYLGEVYGYTF. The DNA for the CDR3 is TGTGCCAGCAGTTATTTAGGGGAGGTCTATGGCTACACCTTC.

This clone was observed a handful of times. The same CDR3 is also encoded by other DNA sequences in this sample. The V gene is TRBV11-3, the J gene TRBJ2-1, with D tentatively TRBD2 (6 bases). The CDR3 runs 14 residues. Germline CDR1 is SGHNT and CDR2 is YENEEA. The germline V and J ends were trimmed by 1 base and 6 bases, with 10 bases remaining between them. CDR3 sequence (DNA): TGTGCCAGCAGCTTAGGATACGGGAGCAATGAGCAGTTCTTC. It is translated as CASSLGYGSNEQFF.

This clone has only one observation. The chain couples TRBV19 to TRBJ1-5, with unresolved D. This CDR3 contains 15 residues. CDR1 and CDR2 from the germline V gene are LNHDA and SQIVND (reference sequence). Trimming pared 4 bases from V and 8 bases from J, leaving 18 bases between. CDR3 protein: CASSNMANTREPQHF. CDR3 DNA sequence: TGTGCCAGTAGTAATATGGCCAACACTAGGGAGCCCCAGCATTTT.

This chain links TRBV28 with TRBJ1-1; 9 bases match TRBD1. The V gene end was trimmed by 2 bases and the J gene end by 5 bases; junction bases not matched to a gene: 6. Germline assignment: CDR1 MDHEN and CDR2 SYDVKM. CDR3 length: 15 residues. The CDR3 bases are TGTGCCAGCAGTTTAGTCGGGACAGGGCCTACTGAAGCTTTCTTT. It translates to CASSLVGTGPTEAFF.

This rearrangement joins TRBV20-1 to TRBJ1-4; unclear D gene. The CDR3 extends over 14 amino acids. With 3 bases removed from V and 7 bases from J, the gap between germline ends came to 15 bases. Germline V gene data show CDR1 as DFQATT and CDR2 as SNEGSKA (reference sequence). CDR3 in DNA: TGCAGTGCTAGTCTCGGCTCTACGGGTGAAAAACTGTTTTTT. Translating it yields CSASLGSTGEKLFF.

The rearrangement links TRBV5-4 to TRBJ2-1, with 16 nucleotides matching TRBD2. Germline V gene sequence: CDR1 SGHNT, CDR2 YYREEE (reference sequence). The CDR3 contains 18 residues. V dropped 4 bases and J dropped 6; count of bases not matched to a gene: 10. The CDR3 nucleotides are TGTGCCAGCAGCCCCCCGGGACTAGCGGGGGGGCGCTTCAATGAGCAGTTCTTC. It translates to CASSPPGLAGGRFNEQFF.

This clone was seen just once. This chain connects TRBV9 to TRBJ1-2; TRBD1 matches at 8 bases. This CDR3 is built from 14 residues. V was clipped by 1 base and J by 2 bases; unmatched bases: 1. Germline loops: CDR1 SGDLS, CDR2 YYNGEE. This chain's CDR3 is CASSVQGANYGYTF. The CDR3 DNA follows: TGTGCCAGCAGCGTACAGGGGGCGAACTATGGCTACACCTTC. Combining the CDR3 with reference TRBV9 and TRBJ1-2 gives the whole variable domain DSGVTQTPKHLITATGQRVTLRCSPRSGDLSVYWYQQSLDQGLQFLIQYYNGEERAKGNILERFSAQQFPDLHSELNLSSLELGDSALYFCASSVQGANYGYTFGSGTRLTVV.

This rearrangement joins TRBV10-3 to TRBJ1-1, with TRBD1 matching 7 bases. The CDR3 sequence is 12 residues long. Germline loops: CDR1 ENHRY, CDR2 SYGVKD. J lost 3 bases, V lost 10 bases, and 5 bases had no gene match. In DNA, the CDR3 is TGTGCCACCTCCGGGACAGACACTGAAGCTTTCTTT. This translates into CATSGTDTEAFF.

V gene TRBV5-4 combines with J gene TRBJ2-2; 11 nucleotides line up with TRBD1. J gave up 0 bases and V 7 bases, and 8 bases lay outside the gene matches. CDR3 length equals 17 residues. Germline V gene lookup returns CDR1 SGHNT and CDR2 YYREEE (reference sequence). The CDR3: CASGGQGGQANTGELFF. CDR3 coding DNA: TGTGCCAGCGGGGGACAGGGGGGACAGGCGAACACCGGGGAGCTGTTTTTT.

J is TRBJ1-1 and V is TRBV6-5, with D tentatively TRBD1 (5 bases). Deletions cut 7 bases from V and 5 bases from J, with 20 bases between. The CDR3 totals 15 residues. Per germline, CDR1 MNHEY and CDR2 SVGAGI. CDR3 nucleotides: TGTGCCAGCACCGTTTCTTGGAGGGGAAGTACTGAAGCTTTCTTT. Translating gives CASTVSWRGSTEAFF.

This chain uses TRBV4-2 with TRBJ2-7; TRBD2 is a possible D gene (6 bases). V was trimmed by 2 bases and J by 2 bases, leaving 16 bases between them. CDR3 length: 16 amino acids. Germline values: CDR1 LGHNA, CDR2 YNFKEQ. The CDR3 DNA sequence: TGTGCCAGCAGCCAAAATAGGGGACTGGAAACCTACGAGCAGTACTTC. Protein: CASSQNRGLETYEQYF.

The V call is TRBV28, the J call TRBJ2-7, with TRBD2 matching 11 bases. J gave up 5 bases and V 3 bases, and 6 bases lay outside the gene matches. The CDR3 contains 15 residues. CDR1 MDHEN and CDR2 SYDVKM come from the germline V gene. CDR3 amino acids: CASSFPASGRHEQYF. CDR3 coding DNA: TGTGCCAGCAGTTTCCCCGCTAGCGGGAGGCACGAGCAGTACTTC.

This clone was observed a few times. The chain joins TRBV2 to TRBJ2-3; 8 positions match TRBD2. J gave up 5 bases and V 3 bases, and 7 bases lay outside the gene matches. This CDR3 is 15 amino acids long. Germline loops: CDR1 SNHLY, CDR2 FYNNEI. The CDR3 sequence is CASSDWRGEEDTQYF. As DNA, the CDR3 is TGTGCCAGCAGTGACTGGCGGGGGGAAGAAGATACGCAGTATTTT.

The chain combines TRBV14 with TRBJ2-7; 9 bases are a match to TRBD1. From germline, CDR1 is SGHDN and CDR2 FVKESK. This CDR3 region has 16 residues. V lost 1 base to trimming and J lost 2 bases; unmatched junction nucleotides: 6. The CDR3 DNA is TGTGCCAGCAGCCAAGTTTTGGGGACAGGGACCTACGAGCAGTACTTC. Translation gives CASSQVLGTGTYEQYF.